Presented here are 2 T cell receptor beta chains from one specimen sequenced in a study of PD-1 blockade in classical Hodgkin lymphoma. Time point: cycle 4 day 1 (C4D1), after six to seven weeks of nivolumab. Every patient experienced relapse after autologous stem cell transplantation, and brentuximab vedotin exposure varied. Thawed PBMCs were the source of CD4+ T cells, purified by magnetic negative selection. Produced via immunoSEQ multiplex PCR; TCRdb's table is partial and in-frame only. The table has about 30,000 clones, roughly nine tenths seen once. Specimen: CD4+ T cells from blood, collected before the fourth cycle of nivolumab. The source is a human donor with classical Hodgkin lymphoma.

In DNA, the CDR3 is TGCAGTGCAGAAACAGGAAACACCATATATTTT. Encoded protein: CSAETGNTIYF. V is TRBV20-1 and J is TRBJ1-3; no clear D. Trimming took 6 bases from V and 4 from J, leaving 7 bases between them. This CDR3 comprises 11 residues. Germline lookup yields CDR1 DFQATT and CDR2 SNEGSKA (reference sequence).

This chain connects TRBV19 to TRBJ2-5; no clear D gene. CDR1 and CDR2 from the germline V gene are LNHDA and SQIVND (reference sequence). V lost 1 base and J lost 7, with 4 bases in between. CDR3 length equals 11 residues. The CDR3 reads CASSIGTTQYF. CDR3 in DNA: TGTGCCAGTAGTATAGGGACGACCCAGTACTTC.